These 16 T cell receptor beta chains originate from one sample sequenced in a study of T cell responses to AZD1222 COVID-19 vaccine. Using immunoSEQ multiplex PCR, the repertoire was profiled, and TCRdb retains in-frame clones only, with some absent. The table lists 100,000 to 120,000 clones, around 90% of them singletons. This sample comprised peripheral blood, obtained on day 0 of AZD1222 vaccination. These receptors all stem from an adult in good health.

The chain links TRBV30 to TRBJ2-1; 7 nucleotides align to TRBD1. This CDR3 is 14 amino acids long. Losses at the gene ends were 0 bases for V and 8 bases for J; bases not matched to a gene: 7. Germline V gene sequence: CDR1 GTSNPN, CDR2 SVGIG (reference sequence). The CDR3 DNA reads TGTGCCTGGAGTGTCCTACTTGGGACAGATGAGCAGTTCTTC. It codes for CAWSVLLGTDEQFF.

As DNA, the CDR3 is TGCGCCAGCAGCCAAGCTACAGTGAACACTGAAGCTTTCTTT. This translates into CASSQATVNTEAFF. J is TRBJ1-1 and V is TRBV4-1; the D is unclear. Looked up from germline, CDR1 is MGHRA and CDR2 is YSYEKL. The CDR3 consists of 14 residues. V was pared by 1 base and J by 0 bases, with 6 bases between.

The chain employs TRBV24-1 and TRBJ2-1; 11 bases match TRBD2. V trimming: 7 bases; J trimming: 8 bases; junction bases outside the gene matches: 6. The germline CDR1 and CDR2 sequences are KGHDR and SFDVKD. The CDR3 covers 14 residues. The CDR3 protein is CATSPPSGGYEQFF. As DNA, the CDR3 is TGTGCCACCAGCCCCCCTAGCGGGGGGTATGAGCAGTTCTTC.

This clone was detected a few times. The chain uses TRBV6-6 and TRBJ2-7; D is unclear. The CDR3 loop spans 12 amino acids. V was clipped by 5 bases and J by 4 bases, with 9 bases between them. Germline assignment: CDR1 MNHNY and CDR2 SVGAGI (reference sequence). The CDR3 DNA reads TGTGCCAGCAGTACCGGACCTTACGAGCAGTACTTC. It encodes CASSTGPYEQYF.

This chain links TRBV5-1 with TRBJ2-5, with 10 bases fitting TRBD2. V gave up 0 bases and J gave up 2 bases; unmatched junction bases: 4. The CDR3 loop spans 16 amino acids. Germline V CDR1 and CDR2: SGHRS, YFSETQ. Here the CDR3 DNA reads TGCGCCAGCAGCTTGGCGGGACTAGCGAGTCAAGAGACCCAGTACTTC. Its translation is CASSLAGLASQETQYF.

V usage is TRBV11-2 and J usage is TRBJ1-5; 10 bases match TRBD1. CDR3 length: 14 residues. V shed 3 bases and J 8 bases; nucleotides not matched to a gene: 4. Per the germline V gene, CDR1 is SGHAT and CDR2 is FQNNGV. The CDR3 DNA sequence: TGTGCCAGCAGCTTGGGACAGGGGTTTGAGCCCCAGCATTTT. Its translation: CASSLGQGFEPQHF.

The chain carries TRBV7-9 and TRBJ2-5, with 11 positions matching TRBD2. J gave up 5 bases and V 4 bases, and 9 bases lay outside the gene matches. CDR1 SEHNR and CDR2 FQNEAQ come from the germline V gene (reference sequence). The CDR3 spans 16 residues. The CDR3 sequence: CASSYNSGRAWETQYF. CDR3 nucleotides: TGTGCCAGCAGCTACAATAGCGGGAGGGCCTGGGAGACCCAGTACTTC.

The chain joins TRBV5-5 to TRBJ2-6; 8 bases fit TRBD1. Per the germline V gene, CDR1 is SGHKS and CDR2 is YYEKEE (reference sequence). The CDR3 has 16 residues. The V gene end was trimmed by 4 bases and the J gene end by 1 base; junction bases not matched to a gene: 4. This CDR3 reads CASSPDRVSGANVLTF. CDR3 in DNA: TGTGCCAGCAGCCCGGACAGGGTATCTGGGGCCAACGTCCTGACTTTC.

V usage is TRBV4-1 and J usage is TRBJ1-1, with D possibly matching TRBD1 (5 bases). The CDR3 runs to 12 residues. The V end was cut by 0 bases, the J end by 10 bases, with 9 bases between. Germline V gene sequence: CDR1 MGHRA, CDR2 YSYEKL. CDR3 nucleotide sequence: TGCGCCAGCAGCCAAGAATCAGGGAGAGCTTTCTTT. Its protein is CASSQESGRAFF.

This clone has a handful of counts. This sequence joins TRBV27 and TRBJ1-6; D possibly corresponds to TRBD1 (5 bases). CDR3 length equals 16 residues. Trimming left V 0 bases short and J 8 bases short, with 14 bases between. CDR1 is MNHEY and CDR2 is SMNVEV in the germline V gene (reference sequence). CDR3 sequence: CASSLSRTQGYSPLHF. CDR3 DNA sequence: TGTGCCAGCAGTTTATCCCGGACTCAGGGATATTCACCCCTCCACTTT.

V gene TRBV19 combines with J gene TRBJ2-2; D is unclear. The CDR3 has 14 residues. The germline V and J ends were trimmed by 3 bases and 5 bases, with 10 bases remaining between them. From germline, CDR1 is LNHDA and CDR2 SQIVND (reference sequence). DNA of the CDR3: TGTGCCAGTAGTATCGACCTGAGGACCGGGGAGCTGTTTTTT. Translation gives CASSIDLRTGELFF. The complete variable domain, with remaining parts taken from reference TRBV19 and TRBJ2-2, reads DGGITQSPKYLFRKEGQNVTLSCEQNLNHDAMYWYRQDPGQGLRLIYYSQIVNDFQKGDIAEGYSVSREKKESFPLTVTSAQKNPTAFYLCASSIDLRTGELFFGEGSRLTVL.

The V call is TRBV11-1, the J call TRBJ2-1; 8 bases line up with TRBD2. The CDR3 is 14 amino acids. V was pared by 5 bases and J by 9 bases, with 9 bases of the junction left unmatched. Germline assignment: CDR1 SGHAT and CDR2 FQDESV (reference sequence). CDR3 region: CASSTGTRRLEQFF. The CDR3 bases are TGTGCCAGCAGCACCGGGACTAGGCGGCTTGAGCAGTTCTTC. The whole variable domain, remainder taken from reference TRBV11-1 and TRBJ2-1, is EAEVAQSPRYKITEKSQAVAFWCDPISGHATLYWYRQILGQGPELLVQFQDESVVDDSQLPKDRFSAERLKGVDSTLKIQPAELGDSAMYLCASSTGTRRLEQFFGPGTRLTVL.

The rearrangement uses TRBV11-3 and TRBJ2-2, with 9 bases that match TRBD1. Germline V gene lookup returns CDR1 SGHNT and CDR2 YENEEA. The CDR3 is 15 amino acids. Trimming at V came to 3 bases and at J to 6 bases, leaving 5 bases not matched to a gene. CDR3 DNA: TGTGCCAGCAGCTTCGACAGGGGGGTAGCCGGGGAGCTGTTTTTT. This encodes CASSFDRGVAGELFF. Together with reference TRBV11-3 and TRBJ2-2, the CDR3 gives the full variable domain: EAGVVQSPRYKIIEKKQPVAFWCNPISGHNTLYWYLQNLGQGPELLIRYENEEAVDDSQLPKDRFSAERLKGVDSTLKIQPAELGDSAVYLCASSFDRGVAGELFFGEGSRLTVL.

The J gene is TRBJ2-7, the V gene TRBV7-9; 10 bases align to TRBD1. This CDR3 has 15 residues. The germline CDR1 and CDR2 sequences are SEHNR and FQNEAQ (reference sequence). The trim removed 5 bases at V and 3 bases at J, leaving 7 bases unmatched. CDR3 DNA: TGTGCCAGCAGCCCAAGGACAGGGGGGGTCTACGAGCAGTACTTC. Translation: CASSPRTGGVYEQYF.

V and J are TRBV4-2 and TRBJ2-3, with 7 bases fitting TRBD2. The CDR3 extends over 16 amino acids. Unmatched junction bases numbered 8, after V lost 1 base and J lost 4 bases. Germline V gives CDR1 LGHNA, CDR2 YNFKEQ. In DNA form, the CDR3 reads TGTGCCAGCAGCCAAGTTACAGCGGGGACTCCAGATACGCAGTATTTT. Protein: CASSQVTAGTPDTQYF.

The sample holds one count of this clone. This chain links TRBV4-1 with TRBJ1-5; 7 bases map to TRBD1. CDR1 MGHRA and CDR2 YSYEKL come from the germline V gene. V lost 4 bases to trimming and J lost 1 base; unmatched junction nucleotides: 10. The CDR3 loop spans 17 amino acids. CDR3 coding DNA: TGCGCCAGCAGCCTTCGGGAGGGGGCTGCCAGCAATCAGCCCCAGCATTTT. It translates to CASSLREGAASNQPQHF.